This TCR beta chain was captured in a study of T cell responses to AZD1222 COVID-19 vaccine. Study observations and caveats: Repertoires were obtained solely post-peak T cell response. At 160-218 and 743-854, vaccine-associated CD4 TCRs were dominant, and they spanned spike.

Looked up from germline, CDR1 is SGHNT and CDR2 is YENEEA. Trimming took off 3 bases at V and 0 bases at J, with 18 bases between the two ends. This CDR3 comprises 17 residues. A word on this clone: Its antigen is unknown.

The protocol was immunoSEQ multiplex PCR, while the TCRdb copy is restricted to in-frame clones and leaves out a portion. Of 130,000 to 150,000 clones listed, approximately 90% are singletons. The chain recombines TRBV11-3 with TRBJ2-7; possible D gene TRBD2, 5 bases. The sequence derives from an adult who received the AZD1222 COVID-19 vaccine. Material: peripheral blood, obtained 28 days after the second AZD1222 dose. The CDR3 DNA is TGTGCCAGCAGCTTCGGCTCCTGGACTGCTAGCTCCTACGAGCAGTACTTC. It codes for CASSFGSWTASSYEQYF.